This section outlines one T cell receptor (beta chain) sequence together with its context. Participants were aged 18 to 89 years, lived in 24 US areas, and enrolled virtually. Each participant's cohort was designated according to participant-reported clinical history. TCRdb's copy holds only in-frame clones and misses some; the assay was immunoSEQ multiplex PCR. The data hold hundreds of thousands of clones, with 85% to 90% observed a single time. This CDR3 is 14 amino acids long. CDR1 is MNHEY and CDR2 is SMNVEV in the germline V gene (reference sequence). The ends lost 5 bases at V and 1 base at J; junction bases unmatched: 4. These data come from a study of blood T cell repertoires in COVID-19. At the level of the study: T cells, B-cell-depleted T cells, or PBMCs supplied cDNA or gDNA.

The TCR was taken from a woman aged 25 to 39 who had recovered from COVID-19. The chain links TRBV27 to TRBJ1-1; 7 positions agree with TRBD1. Sequencing was done on a sample of PBMCs or T cells enriched from blood (not recorded which). CDR3 residues: CASSIDRANTEAFF. In DNA form, the CDR3 reads TGTGCCAGCAGTATCGACAGGGCGAACACTGAAGCTTTCTTT.